The 3 T cell receptor beta chains listed next were all sequenced from one sample in a study of T and B cells in COVID-19 patients. Multiplex PCR with BIOMED2 TRB-A/B primer pools amplified TRB rearrangements. TCRdb redid the calling of the multiplex PCR reads with MiXCR, one entry per CDR3 protein. The table has around 8,000 distinct CDR3 sequences, 35% to 50% seen once. From blood, about 240-550 ng of genomic DNA served as TRB template. Source material: blood. The receptors come from a human donor who had recovered from COVID-19.

By share, this clonotype counts as medium-sized. The chain joins TRBV11-1 to TRBJ2-7, with a possible D match to TRBD1 (6 bases). V was pared by 5 bases and J by 0 bases, with 14 bases between. CDR1 and CDR2 from the germline V gene are SGHAT and FQDESV (reference sequence). The CDR3 runs 15 residues. The CDR3 DNA reads TGTGCCAGCAGCCCGACAGGCCTGAGCTCCTACGAGCAGTACTTC. Its translation is CASSPTGLSSYEQYF.

In this sample, this clonotype turned up a few times. V is TRBV18 and J is TRBJ2-3; maybe TRBD1 (6 bases). Looked up from germline, CDR1 is KGHSH and CDR2 is LQKENI. The germline V and J ends were trimmed by 7 bases and 6 bases, with 17 bases remaining between them. This CDR3 has 14 residues. In DNA form, the CDR3 reads TGTGCCAGCTGCCAGGGCAGGGGTAAGGATACGCAGTATTTT. Translated: CASCQGRGKDTQYF.

This rearrangement joins TRBV30 to TRBJ2-7; D gene unclear. Germline CDR1 is GTSNPN and CDR2 is SVGIG (reference sequence). The V end was cut by 7 bases, the J end by 5 bases, with 18 bases between. This CDR3 contains 13 residues. This CDR3 is CAFTVTLRNEQYF. In DNA, the CDR3 is TGTGCCTTTACAGTGACCCTACGGAACGAGCAGTACTTC.